Listed here are 13 T cell receptor beta chains from one sample, sequenced in a study of CD8+CD57+ T cells in acquired aplastic anemia. The template used for profiling TCR beta VDJ and CDR3 was genomic DNA. One entry per CDR3 protein results from TCRdb running MiXCR on the reads. Among some 280,000 distinct CDR3 sequences listed, about 56% were seen once. The sequenced sample was sorted CD4+, CD8+, or CD8+CD57+ T cells (not recorded which) from PBMCs. All receptors come from a human donor with severe aplastic anemia or a healthy control (not recorded which).

Here the CDR3 reads CSAVAFGGGNTDTQYF. CDR3 DNA sequence: TGCAGTGCCGTGGCGTTTGGAGGGGGCAACACAGATACGCAGTATTTT. V and J are TRBV20-1 and TRBJ2-3; D may be TRBD1 (7 bases). Trimming shortened V by 6 bases and J by 2 bases, and 21 bases separated the two germline ends. In germline, CDR1 is DFQATT, CDR2 SNEGSKA (reference sequence). The CDR3 has 16 amino acids.

This clonotype was picked up many times. V gene TRBV28 combines with J gene TRBJ1-1; no reliable D call. The CDR3 runs to 13 residues. Trimming took 7 bases from V and 1 from J, leaving 10 bases between them. CDR1 MDHEN and CDR2 SYDVKM come from the germline V gene. The CDR3 coding sequence is TGTGCCAGCACAGGACCCTCGAACACTGAAGCTTTCTTT. Translated: CASTGPSNTEAFF.

J is TRBJ1-2 and V is TRBV5-1, with D maybe TRBD1 (6 bases). Trimming pared 4 bases from V and 8 bases from J, leaving 12 bases between. This CDR3 has 12 amino acids. Germline V lookup: CDR1 SGHRS, CDR2 YFSETQ. Here the CDR3 DNA reads TGCGCCAGCAGCACAGGGACTAGCGGCTACACCTTC. Translating it yields CASSTGTSGYTF.

The rearrangement joins TRBV3-1 to TRBJ2-2; TRBD2 matches 13 bases. The J call is uncertain, as TRBJ2-3 better fits the DNA end. This CDR3 is 17 amino acids long. Germline V gene data show CDR1 as LGHDT and CDR2 as YNNKEL (reference sequence). The CDR3 protein is CASSRGTSGVRTDTQYF. CDR3 nucleotide sequence: TGTGCCAGCAGCCGAGGGACTAGCGGGGTCCGAACAGATACGCAGTATTTT.

The gene calls are TRBV29-1 and TRBJ2-7; 7 bases map to TRBD1. The CDR3 loop spans 13 amino acids. J gave up 6 bases and V 3 bases, and 8 bases lay outside the gene matches. Germline loops: CDR1 SQVTM, CDR2 ANQGSEA. CDR3 amino acids: CSVDTGALREQYF. As DNA, the CDR3 is TGCAGCGTTGATACAGGGGCCCTGCGCGAGCAGTACTTC.

This clonotype was observed a handful of times. The rearrangement joins TRBV2 to TRBJ1-1, with D tentatively TRBD1 (6 bases). There are 13 residues in the CDR3. Germline-derived CDR1 and CDR2 are SNHLY and FYNNEI. V was shortened by 7 bases and J by 5 bases, with 14 bases between the two germline ends. The CDR3 protein is CASTSRQATEAFF. The CDR3 DNA reads as TGTGCCAGCACCTCCCGACAGGCTACTGAAGCTTTCTTT.

The V and J genes are TRBV19 and TRBJ2-3; D not resolved. V lost 3 bases to trimming and J lost 4 bases, with 11 bases between them. Germline lookup yields CDR1 LNHDA and CDR2 SQIVND (reference sequence). The CDR3 extends over 14 amino acids. The DNA for the CDR3 is TGTGCCAGTAGTATTTGGGGTTGGGCAGATACGCAGTATTTT. Translating gives CASSIWGWADTQYF. Full variable domain (outside the CDR3, taken from reference TRBV19 and TRBJ2-3): DGGITQSPKYLFRKEGQNVTLSCEQNLNHDAMYWYRQDPGQGLRLIYYSQIVNDFQKGDIAEGYSVSREKKESFPLTVTSAQKNPTAFYLCASSIWGWADTQYFGPGTRLTVL.

This clonotype was counted at least ten times. CDR3 protein: CASSSNPADTQYF. CDR3 DNA: TGTGCCAGCAGTTCCAATCCCGCAGATACGCAGTATTTT. This chain connects TRBV6-2 or TRBV6-3 to TRBJ2-3, with unresolved D. In germline, CDR1 is MNHEY, CDR2 SVGEGT. The V gene lost 4 bases and the J gene lost 4 bases, with 9 bases spanning the gap. The CDR3 runs to 13 residues.

This sequence joins TRBV7-9 and TRBJ1-1; D gene uncertain. Per germline, CDR1 SEHNR and CDR2 FQNEAQ (reference sequence). V lost 1 base and J 7 bases, leaving 7 bases between the germline ends. The CDR3 has 12 residues. The CDR3: CASSLGGLEAFF. CDR3 nucleotides: TGTGCCAGCAGCTTAGGAGGCCTTGAAGCTTTCTTT. Complete variable domain (other parts from reference TRBV7-9 and TRBJ1-1): DTGVSQNPRHKITKRGQNVTFRCDPISEHNRLYWYRQTLGQGPEFLTYFQNEAQLEKSRLLSDRFSAERPKGSFSTLEIQRTEQGDSAMYLCASSLGGLEAFFGQGTRLTVV.

This clonotype was observed a single time. Germline and junction disagree at one end, which may indicate a read error. V and J are TRBV29-1 and TRBJ2-7; weak D call: TRBD1 (6 bases). The CDR3 length is 13 residues. Per the germline V gene, CDR1 is SQVTM and CDR2 is ANQGSEA. The CDR3 loop is CSAVQGFPYGQYF. CDR3 DNA: TGCAGTGCCGTGCAGGGGTTTCCTTACGGGCAGTACTTC.

V is TRBV20-1 and J is TRBJ2-7; TRBD1 agrees at 11 bases. Per germline, CDR1 DFQATT and CDR2 SNEGSKA (reference sequence). This CDR3 contains 14 residues. For the CDR3, the DNA is TGCAGCGCGATAGGACAGGGGGCTACCTACGAGCAGTACTTC. This gives the protein CSAIGQGATYEQYF.

This clonotype was observed at least ten times. V gene TRBV7-2 combines with J gene TRBJ1-1; D not resolved. There are 14 residues in the CDR3. The V end lost 7 bases, the J end lost 1 base, and 13 bases lay between the germline ends. CDR1 SGHTA and CDR2 FQGNSA come from the germline V gene. The CDR3 loop reads CASIKVGQNTEAFF. The CDR3 nucleotides are TGTGCCAGCATCAAAGTGGGCCAGAACACTGAAGCTTTCTTT.

On this clonotype: A much larger clone differs from this one at a single base, so this may be a read error. The chain employs TRBV3-1 and TRBJ1-2; D ambiguous. Deletions cut 4 bases from V and 11 bases from J, with 11 bases between. CDR3 length: 11 amino acids. From germline, CDR1 is LGHDT and CDR2 YNNKEL (reference sequence). CDR3 in DNA: TGTGCCAGCAGCCGAGAATTCTTGTACACCTTC. Its protein is CASSREFLYTF.